These T cell receptor beta chains were read from a single sample in a study of human T cells and chemical hapten exposure. MiXCR, run by TCRdb on the RACE reads, gives a single entry per CDR3 protein. The data contain about 65,000 distinct CDR3 sequences, roughly 6.1% of them singletons. Sequenced material: whole blood. Receptors were obtained from a female donor in good health. Some clones in this sample may be carry-over from other donors' samples. Both conserved end residues are part of each CDR3. The D gene is left open where the match is weak. Clone size is stated in some rows and not others, as once, few, many or a class when expanded.

>TRBD2|TRBJ2-7|many|TRBV28
TGTGCCAGCAGTCAGCCGGGACTAGCGATCGACTACGAGCAGTACTTC
CASSQPGLAIDYEQYF
>TRBD1|TRBJ2-3|NA|TRBV5-6
TGTGCCAGCAGGGGACAGGGATCAGATACGCAGTATTTT
CASRGQGSDTQYF
>NA|TRBJ1-2|many|TRBV12-3/TRBV12-4
TGTGCCAGCAGTTTAGTTGTCAGGGGCTATGGCTACACCTTC
CASSLVVRGYGYTF
>NA|TRBJ2-3|many|TRBV29-1
TGCAGCGTTCTGCCCGGGAGAGGAACAGATACGCAGTATTTT
CSVLPGRGTDTQYF
>NA|TRBJ1-4|few|TRBV7-9
TGTGCCAGCAGTTCCCCCGGGACGGCTAATGAAAAACTGTTTTTT
CASSSPGTANEKLFF
>NA|TRBJ1-1|many|TRBV20-1
TGCAGTGGCGGCAGGGACACTGAAGCTTTCTTT
CSGGRDTEAFF
>NA|TRBJ2-3|NA|TRBV3-1
TGTGCCAGCAGCCAGAGTACCGGAGATACGCAGTATTTT
CASSQSTGDTQYF
>NA|TRBJ2-7|many|TRBV7-2
TGTGCCAGCAGCTTACAAGGGGTAGGGGAGCAGTACTTC
CASSLQGVGEQYF
>NA|TRBJ2-3|many|TRBV25-1
TGTGCCAGCAGTCACTGGCAGGGCCCGAGCACAGATACGCAGTATTTT
CASSHWQGPSTDTQYF
>TRBD2|TRBJ2-3|NA|TRBV7-9
TGTGCCAGCTTAGCGGGGAGCACAGATACGCAGTATTTT
CASLAGSTDTQYF
>TRBD2|TRBJ2-3|NA|TRBV7-2
TGTGCCAGCAGCTCGGAGGCAGGACTAGCGGGAAGCACAGATACGCAGTATTTT
CASSSEAGLAGSTDTQYF
>NA|TRBJ2-3|many|TRBV20-1
TGCAGTGCTAGGATCCAGGTCCCAGATACGCAGTATTTT
CSARIQVPDTQYF
>NA|TRBJ2-5|many|TRBV28
TGTGCCAGCAGCCCAAGAATAGAAGAGACCCAGTACTTC
CASSPRIEETQYF
>TRBD1|TRBJ2-7|NA|TRBV29-1
TGCAGCGTGGGGACAGGGTTCGATCAGTACTTC
CSVGTGFDQYF
>NA|TRBJ1-2|many|TRBV12-3/TRBV12-4
TGTGCCAGCAGTTTAGGGGGGGCCAGCTATGGCTACACCTTC
CASSLGGASYGYTF
>NA|TRBJ2-6|many|TRBV6-4
TGTGCCAGCAGTGACTCCAGCTCTGGGGCCAACGTCCTGACTTTC
CASSDSSSGANVLTF
>NA|TRBJ2-7|few|TRBV25-1
TGTGCCAGCAGCACCGCGGATTCCTACGAGCAGTACTTC
CASSTADSYEQYF
>NA|TRBJ1-1|many|TRBV20-1
TGCAGTGCTAGCCGGCCACCCACAGGGAACGCTGAAGCTTTCTTT
CSASRPPTGNAEAFF
>TRBD1|TRBJ1-3|NA|TRBV28
TGTGCCAGCAGCCCGGGACAGGGTGTCGGAAACACCATATATTTT
CASSPGQGVGNTIYF
>NA|TRBJ1-6|many|TRBV6-1
TGTGCCAGCAGTGATACGGGAGGTTCACCCCTCCACTTT
CASSDTGGSPLHF
>NA|TRBJ1-5|NA|TRBV7-2
TGTGCCAGCAGCCCTGCCCTAGGGGTGTATAGCAATCAGCCCCAGCATTTT
CASSPALGVYSNQPQHF
>TRBD2|TRBJ2-1|many|TRBV7-2
TGTGCCAGCAGAGCTAGCGGGAGGGCCTCCTACAATGAGCAGTTCTTC
CASRASGRASYNEQFF
>NA|TRBJ1-4|few|TRBV30
TGTTTGGGGATGAGGACTAATGAAAAACTGTTTTTT
CLGMRTNEKLFF
>NA|TRBJ2-3|many|TRBV28
TGTGCCAGCAGTTTAAATCGGGGACCTAGCACAGATACGCAGTATTTT
CASSLNRGPSTDTQYF
>NA|TRBJ2-5|NA|TRBV9
TGTGCCAGCAGCGTAGCTTCCGGGGACAACCAAGAGACCCAGTACTTC
CASSVASGDNQETQYF
>NA|TRBJ2-7|many|TRBV7-2
TGTGCCAGCAGCTTAATCGTAGCGGAAACCGGGCAGTACTTC
CASSLIVAETGQYF